These 27 T cell receptor beta chains originate from one sample sequenced in a study of Graves' ophthalmopathy and Graves' hyperthyroidism (dated by TCRdb to between 2018 and 2020). These reads were obtained on an Illumina HiSeq 2000. TCR beta CDR3 regions were amplified from RNA transcripts for repertoire sequencing. A first-round RT-PCR used HTBI primers with the Qiagen OneStep RT-PCR kit, followed by a second-round multiplex PCR, size selection and purification. TCRdb reprocessed the public reads (quality trimming at Q25 with fastp, clone calling with MiXCR) and kept in-frame beta chains. Identical CDR3 protein sequences are pooled into one entry, listed with their most common genes and DNA. Here the sample has around 1.1 million distinct CDR3 sequences; about 40% occur a single time. The leading ten clones occupy 11% of the sample. Material: peripheral blood or thyroid tissue (not recorded which). These receptors were taken from an adult man with Graves' hyperthyroidism.

The chain joins TRBV29-1 to TRBJ1-1; D is unresolved. Germline V gene lookup returns CDR1 SQVTM and CDR2 ANQGSEA. V lost 6 bases, J lost 4 bases, and 15 bases lay in between. The CDR3 sequence is 13 residues long. DNA of the CDR3: TGCAGCGTCCCCCGGGGAGAGGGCACTGAAGCTTTCTTT. Translation gives CSVPRGEGTEAFF.

The rearrangement uses TRBV20-1 and TRBJ1-4; TRBD1 might be the D (6 bases). The V and J ends lost 0 bases and 8 bases respectively, with 16 bases between them. The CDR3 runs to 15 residues. Germline CDR1 DFQATT, CDR2 SNEGSKA (reference sequence). The CDR3: CSAREPDSLEEKLFF. CDR3 nucleotide sequence: TGCAGTGCTAGAGAACCGGACAGTTTGGAGGAAAAACTGTTTTTT.

This clonotype showed up many times. The CDR3 is CASRDSLRHEQYF. In DNA, the CDR3 is TGCGCCAGCAGGGACAGTCTTAGACACGAGCAGTACTTC. The rearrangement joins TRBV10-2 to TRBJ2-7; tentatively, D is TRBD1 (6 bases). In germline, CDR1 is WSHSY, CDR2 SAAADI. V was cut by 6 bases and J by 5 bases, with 14 bases left in between. This CDR3 is 13 amino acids long.

This clonotype was seen many times. V usage is TRBV6-2 or TRBV6-3 and J usage is TRBJ2-5; D remains unclear. Trimming stripped 5 bases from V and 5 bases from J, with 12 bases between. This CDR3 has 13 residues. Per germline, CDR1 MNHEY and CDR2 SVGEGT. This chain's CDR3 is CASSAYSGETQYF. In DNA form, the CDR3 reads TGTGCCAGCAGTGCCTACTCCGGGGAGACCCAGTACTTC.

In this sample, this clonotype turned up many times. This chain uses TRBV29-1 with TRBJ1-1; 10 bases match TRBD1. Per the germline V gene, CDR1 is SQVTM and CDR2 is ANQGSEA. The CDR3 length is 12 residues. The ends lost 6 bases at V and 7 bases at J; junction bases unmatched: 5. CDR3 nucleotide sequence: TGCAGCGTAGACAGGGGGCCGGGTGAAGCTTTCTTT. Its translation: CSVDRGPGEAFF.

This clonotype was seen ten or more times. The J gene is TRBJ1-6, the V gene TRBV5-1; D is ambiguous. V gave up 4 bases and J gave up 8 bases, with 13 bases separating them. Looked up from germline, CDR1 is SGHRS and CDR2 is YFSETQ. CDR3 length equals 14 residues. This CDR3 is CASSQRSGDSPLHF. Here the CDR3 DNA reads TGCGCCAGCAGCCAACGGTCGGGAGATTCACCCCTCCACTTT.

The V call is TRBV7-8, the J call TRBJ1-2; TRBD1 aligns across 8 bases. J was trimmed by 0 bases and V by 6 bases; bases with no gene match: 15. The germline gives CDR1 SGHVS, CDR2 FQNEAQ. This CDR3 region has 18 residues. The DNA for the CDR3 is TGTGCCAGCAGTGAAACCGGGACAGGAATGCAATCTAACTATGGCTACACCTTC. Protein sequence: CASSETGTGMQSNYGYTF.

This clonotype was observed once. The genes are TRBV14 and TRBJ2-5; 9 positions match TRBD2. Unmatched junction bases numbered 6, after V lost 4 bases and J lost 3 bases. The germline gives CDR1 SGHDN, CDR2 FVKESK. The CDR3 has 15 amino acids. CDR3 sequence (DNA): TGTGCCAGCAGCCCCCAGGCGGGAGGGGAAGAGACCCAGTACTTC. Its translation: CASSPQAGGEETQYF.

The genes are TRBV2 and TRBJ1-1; perhaps TRBD1 as D (5 bases). The CDR3 contains 18 residues. V lost 2 bases and J 5 bases, leaving 24 bases between the germline ends. Germline loops: CDR1 SNHLY, CDR2 FYNNEI. CDR3 amino acids: CASSEIPPLTQGGTEAFF. Written as DNA, the CDR3 is TGTGCCAGCAGTGAAATCCCCCCTCTTACCCAGGGAGGAACTGAAGCTTTCTTT.

This clonotype has just a few counts. The CDR3 spells CASSMGGGSGYTF. The CDR3 nucleotides are TGTGCCAGTAGTATGGGGGGGGGCTCTGGCTACACCTTC. V is TRBV19 and J is TRBJ1-2; D may be TRBD1 (6 bases). Trimming took 3 bases from V and 7 from J, leaving 12 bases between them. The germline V gene has CDR1 LNHDA and CDR2 SQIVND (reference sequence). The CDR3 runs 13 residues.

This clonotype appeared a few times. The CDR3, as DNA: TGCGCCAGCAGCCAAGTTGCGGGGCGCTTCTACGAGCAGTACTTC. Amino acid sequence: CASSQVAGRFYEQYF. This chain joins TRBV4-3 and TRBJ2-7, with D possibly matching TRBD2 (6 bases). This CDR3 spans 15 amino acids. Per the germline V gene, CDR1 is LGHNA and CDR2 is YSLEER. The germline V and J ends were trimmed by 1 base and 3 bases, with 13 bases remaining between them.

The CDR3 loop is CASSGGGGPLNTEAFF. The CDR3 region has the DNA TGTGCCAGCAGTGGGGGAGGGGGGCCCCTGAACACTGAAGCTTTCTTT. V and J are TRBV6-5 and TRBJ1-1; possibly TRBD1 for D (6 bases). Deletions cut 5 bases from V and 0 bases from J, with 16 bases between. CDR1 MNHEY and CDR2 SVGAGI come from the germline V gene. The CDR3 totals 16 residues.

The chain combines TRBV7-3 with TRBJ2-3, with TRBD2 matching 13 bases. After removal of 5 bases from V and 1 base from J, the junction contained 3 bases not matched to a gene. The CDR3 has 16 amino acids. Germline assignment: CDR1 SGHTA and CDR2 FQGTGA. The CDR3, as DNA: TGTGCCAGCAGCACAGGACTAGCGGGGGGCACAGATACGCAGTATTTT. Its translation: CASSTGLAGGTDTQYF.

V is TRBV19 and J is TRBJ2-7, with 7 bases fitting TRBD1. Looked up from germline, CDR1 is LNHDA and CDR2 is SQIVND (reference sequence). The CDR3 is made up of 15 amino acids. V shed 5 bases, J shed 1 base, and the junction held 8 bases outside the gene matches. Here the CDR3 DNA reads TGTGCCAGTAGTCCCCTGACAGGGAAATCCTACGAGCAGTACTTC. Translating gives CASSPLTGKSYEQYF.

This clonotype was seen at least ten times. The chain has TRBV7-9 and TRBJ2-2; weak D call: TRBD2 (6 bases). This CDR3 is 18 amino acids long. The germline V gene encodes CDR1 SEHNR and CDR2 FQNEAQ (reference sequence). Trimming cost V 2 bases and J 7 bases, with 23 bases left between them. Here the CDR3 reads CASSLRPISGVLGGELFF. In DNA form, the CDR3 reads TGTGCCAGCAGCTTACGCCCCATCTCGGGGGTTCTCGGCGGGGAGCTGTTTTTT. Filled out from reference TRBV7-9 and TRBJ2-2, the complete variable domain reads DTGVSQNPRHKITKRGQNVTFRCDPISEHNRLYWYRQTLGQGPEFLTYFQNEAQLEKSRLLSDRFSAERPKGSFSTLEIQRTEQGDSAMYLCASSLRPISGVLGGELFFGEGSRLTVL.

Many counts were recorded for this clonotype. V is TRBV29-1 and J is TRBJ2-7; D ambiguous. The CDR3 length is 14 residues. V shed 2 bases and J shed 2 bases, with 13 bases lying between them. The germline V gene has CDR1 SQVTM and CDR2 ANQGSEA. As DNA, the CDR3 is TGCAGCGTTGAAAAAGTAGGGCAGCCCTACGAGCAGTACTTC. This gives the protein CSVEKVGQPYEQYF.

This clonotype occurred a few times. This chain joins TRBV20-1 and TRBJ2-5; TRBD2 agrees at 8 bases. V trimming: 5 bases; J trimming: 4 bases; junction bases outside the gene matches: 12. This CDR3 comprises 15 residues. Germline CDR1 reads DFQATT; CDR2 reads SNEGSKA (reference sequence). DNA of the CDR3: TGCAGTGCTCGCGCAACCGGGGGGGCAGTAGAGACCCAGTACTTC. Encoded protein: CSARATGGAVETQYF.

This clonotype was seen repeatedly, ten times or more. DNA for the CDR3: TGTGCCATCAGTGGACAGGGGTCCAATCAGCCCCAGCATTTT. Its translation: CAISGQGSNQPQHF. The chain has TRBV10-3 and TRBJ1-5; 8 nucleotides match TRBD1. CDR1 ENHRY and CDR2 SYGVKD come from the germline V gene. Trimming cost V 4 bases and J 3 bases; bases outside gene matches: 2. This CDR3 has 14 amino acids.

For this clonotype: Its ends do not fully match the called genes, so a read error is possible. The rearrangement uses TRBV25-1 and TRBJ1-6, with D possibly matching TRBD1 (5 bases). Germline CDR1 and CDR2: MGHDK and SYGVNS. The CDR3 is 13 amino acids. CDR3 DNA: TGTGCCACCAGTAGACAGTATAATTCACCCCTCCACTTT. It is translated as CATSRQYNSPLHF.

In its sample, this clonotype was seen many times. V gene TRBV11-2 combines with J gene TRBJ1-1; D is ambiguous. This CDR3 contains 12 residues. Germline loops: CDR1 SGHAT, CDR2 FQNNGV. Between the trimmed V and J ends, which lost 4 bases and 8 bases, there was a span of 11 bases. In DNA form, the CDR3 reads TGTGCCAGCAGCTCCTCTAGCCAAGAAGCTTTCTTT. It codes for CASSSSSQEAFF.

The chain joins TRBV12-3 or TRBV12-4 to TRBJ1-6; unclear D gene. The CDR3 sequence is 16 residues long. Trimming took off 3 bases at V and 0 bases at J, with 9 bases between the two ends. The CDR3 DNA is TGTGCCAGCAGTTTGGATGCGAGCTCCTATAATTCACCCCTCCACTTT. This gives the protein CASSLDASSYNSPLHF.

This clonotype was seen only once. The chain carries TRBV7-9 and TRBJ2-5; D is perhaps TRBD1 or TRBD2 (5 bases each). Trimming took 3 bases from V and 7 from J, leaving 12 bases between them. CDR1 is SEHNR, CDR2 FQNEAQ, per germline (reference sequence). CDR3 length equals 13 residues. Written as DNA, the CDR3 is TGTGCCAGCAGCTTGGGGACCTCAAGGACCCAGTACTTC. This translates into CASSLGTSRTQYF.

This clonotype was seen a single time. This chain uses TRBV2 with TRBJ2-2, with no clear D. The CDR3 runs to 14 residues. With 4 bases removed from V and 8 bases from J, the gap between germline ends came to 14 bases. Germline V lookup: CDR1 SNHLY, CDR2 FYNNEI. The CDR3 DNA reads TGTGCCAGCAGTGCCCTCTCAAAGGGTGGGGAGCTGTTTTTT. It is translated as CASSALSKGGELFF.

The chain couples TRBV10-3 to TRBJ2-7; 14 nucleotides match TRBD2. J lost 4 bases, V lost 2 bases, and 13 bases had no gene match. Germline V lookup: CDR1 ENHRY, CDR2 SYGVKD. The CDR3 has 19 residues. The CDR3 DNA reads TGTGCCATCAGTGAGAGACTAGCGGGAGGGACCTACGGGAATTACGAGCAGTACTTC. The encoded protein is CAISERLAGGTYGNYEQYF.

The V and J genes are TRBV9 and TRBJ1-4; 7 bases match TRBD1. Germline loops: CDR1 SGDLS, CDR2 YYNGEE. The junction had 6 bases not matched to a gene; V was cut back by 3 bases and J by 7 bases. The CDR3 contains 14 residues. The CDR3 region has the DNA TGTGCCAGCAGCGGACAGGGCGTGGTTGAAAAACTGTTTTTT. Its translation: CASSGQGVVEKLFF.

This clonotype was picked up one time. A much larger clonotype is one base distant, so this may be a read error. The chain employs TRBV7-2 and TRBJ1-1, with 10 bases lining up with TRBD1. After removal of 5 bases from V and 1 base from J, the junction contained 7 bases not matched to a gene. Germline V gene data show CDR1 as SGHTA and CDR2 as FQGNSA. The CDR3 loop spans 16 amino acids. DNA of the CDR3: TGTGCCAGCAGCACCGGGACAGGGGTTAGGAACACTGAAGCTTTCTTT. Translation gives CASSTGTGVRNTEAFF.

This clonotype was recorded once. The rearrangement joins TRBV7-2 to TRBJ1-3, with D hard to call. The CDR3 runs to 14 residues. V gave up 0 bases and J gave up 7 bases, with 10 bases separating them. Germline CDR1 SGHTA, CDR2 FQGNSA. CDR3 sequence reads: CASSLAPGANTIYF. The CDR3 DNA follows: TGTGCCAGCAGCTTAGCCCCAGGTGCGAACACCATATATTTT.